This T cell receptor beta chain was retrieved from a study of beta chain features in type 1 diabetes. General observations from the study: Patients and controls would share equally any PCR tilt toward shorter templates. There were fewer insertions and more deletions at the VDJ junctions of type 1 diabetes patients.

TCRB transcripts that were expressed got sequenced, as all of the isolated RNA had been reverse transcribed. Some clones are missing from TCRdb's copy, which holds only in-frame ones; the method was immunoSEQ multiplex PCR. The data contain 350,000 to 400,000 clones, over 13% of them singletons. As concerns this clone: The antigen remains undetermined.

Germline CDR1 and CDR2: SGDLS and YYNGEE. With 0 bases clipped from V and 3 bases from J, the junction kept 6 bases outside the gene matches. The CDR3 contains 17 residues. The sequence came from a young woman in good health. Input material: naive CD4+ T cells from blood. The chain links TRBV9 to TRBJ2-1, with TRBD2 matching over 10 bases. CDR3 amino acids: CASSVVQLAGFYNEQFF. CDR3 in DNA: TGTGCCAGCAGCGTAGTCCAACTAGCGGGATTCTACAATGAGCAGTTCTTC.